The clone carrying this T cell receptor (beta chain) was observed at least ten times. The time point: patch test 2, 6 weeks after DPC sensitization. Treatment in this sample: therapeutic diphenylcyclopropenone sensitization with weekly scalp DPC. CDR3 length: 11 residues. Trimming took 1 base from V and 11 from J, leaving 8 bases between them. Per the germline V gene, CDR1 is SNHLY and CDR2 is FYNNEI. This sample was taken from a study of human T cells and chemical hapten exposure. Study information: Upper-back patch tests with 0.01% DPC were read at 6 days. Patients were mainly female, each with alopecia areata, totalis or universalis.

In the study's own analysis: TCR counts had a median of 95,638 per sample and spanned roughly 20,000 to 690,600. Each CDR3 protein is one row after TCRdb ran MiXCR on the RACE reads. The V and J calls were not made by the authors but by TCRdb's processing. The table records about 42,000 distinct CDR3 sequences, about 8.9% of them present only once. This material consisted of whole blood, taken in connection with sensitization to the hapten diphenylcyclopropenone (DPC). The sequence came from a woman in her thirties or forties with alopecia areata. Some clones in this sample may be carry-over from other donors' samples. The J gene is TRBJ1-1, the V gene TRBV2; D gene unclear. The CDR3 here is CASSEGVWAFF. CDR3 sequence (DNA): TGTGCCAGCAGTGAAGGGGTGTGGGCTTTCTTT.